These 5 T cell receptor beta chains came from one sample sequenced in a study of regulatory T cells in long-lasting Graves disease. Time point given: newly diagnosed GD, antithyroid drugs for less than 3 months. Researchers made the TCR library from RNA that was extracted from PBMCs. In building TCR beta libraries, iRepertoire HTBI primers were used together with Arm-PCR of CDR3 regions. TCRdb reprocessed the multiplex PCR reads via MiXCR and lists one record per CDR3 protein. Here the sample spans hundreds of thousands of distinct CDR3 sequences, about 13% being singletons. The same data also went into a second study, on T cells in Graves' hyperthyroidism and ophthalmopathy.

This material consisted of peripheral blood mononuclear cells (PBMCs), taken at new diagnosis, from a patient treated with antithyroid drugs. The receptors derive from a man aged 25-45 years with Graves disease.

The CDR3 sequence: CASSQDPFSGNTIYF. The CDR3 DNA reads TGTGCCAGCAGCCAAGACCCGTTCTCTGGAAACACCATATATTTT. The rearrangement links TRBV3-1 to TRBJ1-3; D ambiguous. The CDR3 length is 15 residues. V was trimmed by 0 bases and J by 0 bases, leaving 6 bases between them. The germline CDR1 and CDR2 sequences are LGHDT and YNNKEL (reference sequence).

The genes are TRBV10-2 and TRBJ1-5; D is undetermined. This CDR3 spans 13 amino acids. V was trimmed by 2 bases and J by 0 bases, leaving 2 bases between them. Looked up from germline, CDR1 is WSHSY and CDR2 is SAAADI. Written as DNA, the CDR3 is TGCGCCAGCAGTGAGACTAGCAATCAGCCCCAGCATTTT. It is translated as CASSETSNQPQHF.

This clonotype was counted many times. V gene TRBV12-3 or TRBV12-4 combines with J gene TRBJ1-2; D not resolved. Trimming took off 7 bases at V and 4 bases at J, with 13 bases between the two ends. There are 13 residues in the CDR3. CDR3 protein: CASTGGVGYGYTF. The CDR3 DNA reads TGTGCCAGCACCGGCGGGGTTGGCTATGGCTACACCTTC.

This clonotype was seen ten or more times. The chain couples TRBV7-9 to TRBJ2-1, with D tentatively TRBD2 (5 bases). The length of the CDR3 is 15 residues. V dropped 6 bases and J dropped 4 bases, with 16 bases sitting between them. In germline, CDR1 is SEHNR, CDR2 FQNEAQ (reference sequence). The CDR3 loop is CASSRTRAAYNEQFF. The DNA of the CDR3 is TGTGCCAGCAGTCGCACTCGAGCGGCATACAATGAGCAGTTCTTC.

This clonotype showed up many times. This rearrangement joins TRBV5-6 to TRBJ2-7, with 8 bases matching TRBD1. This CDR3 has 14 amino acids. Trimming at V came to 4 bases and at J to 4 bases, leaving 7 bases not matched to a gene. Germline V CDR1 and CDR2: SGHDT, YYEEEE. CDR3 loop: CASSTGTGSYEQYF. CDR3 DNA: TGTGCCAGCAGCACCGGGACAGGCTCATACGAGCAGTACTTC.